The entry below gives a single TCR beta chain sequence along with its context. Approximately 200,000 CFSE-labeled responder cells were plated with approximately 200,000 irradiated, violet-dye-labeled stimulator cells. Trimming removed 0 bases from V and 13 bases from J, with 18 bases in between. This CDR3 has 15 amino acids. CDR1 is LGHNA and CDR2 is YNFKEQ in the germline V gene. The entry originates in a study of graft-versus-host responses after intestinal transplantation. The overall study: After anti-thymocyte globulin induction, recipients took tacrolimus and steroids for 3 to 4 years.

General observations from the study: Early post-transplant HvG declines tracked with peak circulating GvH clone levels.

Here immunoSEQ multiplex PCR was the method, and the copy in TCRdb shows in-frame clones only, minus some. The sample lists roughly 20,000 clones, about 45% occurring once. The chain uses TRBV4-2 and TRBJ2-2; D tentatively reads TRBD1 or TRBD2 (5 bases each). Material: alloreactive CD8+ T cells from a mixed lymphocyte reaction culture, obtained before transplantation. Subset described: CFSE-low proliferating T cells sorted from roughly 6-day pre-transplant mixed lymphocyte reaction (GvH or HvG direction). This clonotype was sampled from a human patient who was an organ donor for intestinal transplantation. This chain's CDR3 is CASSQEDGWMGRLFF. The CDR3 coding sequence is TGTGCCAGCAGCCAAGAAGACGGCTGGATGGGACGGCTGTTTTTT.